Listed here are 9 T cell receptor beta chains from one sample, sequenced in a study of T cell clonotyping in hematopoietic cell transplantation. The table came from immunoSEQ multiplex PCR; TCRdb's copy has only in-frame clones and leaves some out. Counted here are fewer than 25,000 clones, around three quarters occurring once; the ten biggest clones make up less than 20%. Regarding time point: recipient sample about 28 days before transplant, after cytoreduction. Specimen: peripheral blood mononuclear cells, collected before stem cell transplant. These receptors were taken from a man aged 60-69 years with acute myeloid leukemia. Some clones in this sample may be carry-over from other donors' samples.

For the CDR3, the DNA is TGCGCCAGCAGCCGGTCGACAGGGGACCTCACAGATACGCAGTATTTT. Its translation is CASSRSTGDLTDTQYF. The V and J genes are TRBV4-1 and TRBJ2-3, with 8 nucleotides matching TRBD1. The V and J ends lost 4 bases and 2 bases, in that order; junction bases with no gene match: 8. The CDR3 is made up of 16 amino acids. Per germline, CDR1 MGHRA and CDR2 YSYEKL.

This chain uses TRBV19 with TRBJ2-3, with D possibly matching TRBD2 (6 bases). Per germline, CDR1 LNHDA and CDR2 SQIVND (reference sequence). The CDR3 totals 18 residues. With 4 bases removed from V and 0 bases from J, the gap between germline ends came to 20 bases. Here the CDR3 reads CASSTNRGAGPSTDTQYF. CDR3 bases: TGTGCCAGTAGTACTAATCGAGGGGCGGGACCTAGCACAGATACGCAGTATTTT.

This chain joins TRBV9 and TRBJ1-3; 12 positions agree with TRBD1. CDR1 and CDR2 (germline): SGDLS, YYNGEE. V lost 3 bases, J lost 3 bases, and 16 bases stayed unmatched. CDR3 length: 20 amino acids. Here the CDR3 reads CASSGQVGTGGWLDGNTIYF. The CDR3 nucleotides are TGTGCCAGCAGCGGGCAGGTCGGGACAGGGGGCTGGTTGGATGGAAACACCATATATTTT.

This clone was seen a handful of times. J is TRBJ1-3 and V is TRBV9, with a weak D call TRBD1 (5 bases). CDR1 is SGDLS, CDR2 YYNGEE, per germline. Deletions cut 0 bases from V and 0 bases from J, with 10 bases between. The CDR3 covers 16 residues. CDR3 region: CASSVDSGGSGNTIYF. The CDR3 region has the DNA TGTGCCAGCAGCGTAGATTCGGGGGGCTCTGGAAACACCATATATTTT.

The chain carries TRBV6-1 and TRBJ1-5; D gene unclear. CDR1 and CDR2 (germline): MNHNS, SASEGT. V was cut by 3 bases and J by 0 bases, with 9 bases left in between. This CDR3 contains 15 residues. CDR3 nucleotides: TGTGCCAGCAGTGACGAGGTTTATAGCAATCAGCCCCAGCATTTT. It yields the protein CASSDEVYSNQPQHF.

This chain joins TRBV19 and TRBJ2-1; 11 bases align to TRBD1. Trimming took 6 bases from V and 8 from J; bases not matched to a gene: 3. From germline, CDR1 is LNHDA and CDR2 SQIVND (reference sequence). This CDR3 has 13 residues. The CDR3 nucleotides read TGTGCCAGTAGGAGGACAGGGGGCGATGAGCAGTTCTTC. Protein product: CASRRTGGDEQFF.

About this clone itself: The junction departs from the called germline gene at one end, perhaps through a read error. The chain combines TRBV6-4 with TRBJ1-1; perhaps TRBD1 as D (6 bases). The germline CDR1 and CDR2 sequences are MRHNA and SNTAGT. The CDR3 covers 15 residues. The DNA for the CDR3 is TGTGCCAGCAGCGACTCGTCAGGGGACAACACTGAAGCTTTCTTT. Translated: CASSDSSGDNTEAFF.

This chain uses TRBV6-5 with TRBJ1-5, with D unclear. Between the trimmed V and J ends, which lost 6 bases and 4 bases, there was a span of 10 bases. Germline V gives CDR1 MNHEY, CDR2 SVGAGI. This CDR3 is 13 amino acids long. CDR3 loop: CASSHDGNQPQHF. CDR3 nucleotides: TGTGCCAGCAGCCACGACGGAAATCAGCCCCAGCATTTT.

The chain recombines TRBV4-1 with TRBJ2-1, with 13 nucleotides matching TRBD2. CDR1 is MGHRA, CDR2 YSYEKL, per germline. The V and J ends lost 0 bases and 10 bases, in that order; junction bases with no gene match: 9. The CDR3 totals 17 residues. CDR3 DNA: TGCGCCAGCAGCCAAGATACGTCCGGGACTAGCGGGGTAGAGCAGTTCTTC. Translating it yields CASSQDTSGTSGVEQFF.